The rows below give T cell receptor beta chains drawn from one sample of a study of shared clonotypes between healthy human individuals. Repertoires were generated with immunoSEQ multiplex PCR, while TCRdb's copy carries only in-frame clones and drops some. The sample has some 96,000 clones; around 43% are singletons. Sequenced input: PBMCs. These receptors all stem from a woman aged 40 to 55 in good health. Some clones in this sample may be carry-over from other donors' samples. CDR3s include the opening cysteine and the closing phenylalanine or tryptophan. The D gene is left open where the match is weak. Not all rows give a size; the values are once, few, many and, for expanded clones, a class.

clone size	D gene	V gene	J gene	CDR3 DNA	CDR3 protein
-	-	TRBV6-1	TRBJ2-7	TGTGCCAGCAAATTGGCAGGGGAGCAGTACTTC	CASKLAGEQYF
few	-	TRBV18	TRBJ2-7	TGTGCCAGCTCACCAGAATCCCACGAGCAGTACTTC	CASSPESHEQYF
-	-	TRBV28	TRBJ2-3	TGTGCCAGCAGTTTACGGGGTCCAGATACGCAGTATTTT	CASSLRGPDTQYF
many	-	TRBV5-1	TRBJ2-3	TGCGCCAGCAGCTTGTTATCGAGCACAGATACGCAGTATTTT	CASSLLSSTDTQYF
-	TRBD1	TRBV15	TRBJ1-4	TGTGCCACCAGCAGAGATGGGGGACAGGGGTTTGAAAAACTGTTTTTT	CATSRDGGQGFEKLFF
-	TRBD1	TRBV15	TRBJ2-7	TGTGCCACCAGCAGAGGACAGGGATCCTACGAGCAGTACTTC	CATSRGQGSYEQYF
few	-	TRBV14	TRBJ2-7	TGTGCCAGCAGCTTAGGACAGAGGTACTACGAGCAGTACTTC	CASSLGQRYYEQYF
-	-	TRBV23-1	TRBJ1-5	TGCGCCAGCTCCTGTTCGGGGCCCCAGCATTTT	CASSCSGPQHF
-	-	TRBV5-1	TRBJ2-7	TGCGCCAGCAGCTTGGAAGGTCCTGGCGAGCAGTACTTC	CASSLEGPGEQYF
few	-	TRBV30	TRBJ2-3	TGTGCCTGGAAACCCGTGGGTACGCAGTATTTT	CAWKPVGTQYF
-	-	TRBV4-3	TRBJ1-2	TGCGCCAGCAGCCAAGATCGTCGTCTCTTGCGGTATGGCTACACCTTC	CASSQDRRLLRYGYTF
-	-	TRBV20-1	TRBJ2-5	TGCAGTGCTAGGCCGGAGGAGACCCAGTACTTC	CSARPEETQYF
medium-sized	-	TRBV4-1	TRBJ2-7	TGCGCCAGCAGCCAAGACTCAAGGACGCAGAGGGGCGAGCAGTACTTC	CASSQDSRTQRGEQYF
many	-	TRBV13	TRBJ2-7	TGTGCCAGCAGCTCTGGGACACCTTCCTACGAGCAGTACTTC	CASSSGTPSYEQYF
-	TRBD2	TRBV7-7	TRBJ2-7	TGTGCCAGCAGCCCCGGACTAGCGGGATCCGCCTACGAGCAGTACTTC	CASSPGLAGSAYEQYF
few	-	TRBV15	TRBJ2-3	TGTGCCACCAGCAGCCGAGGGGCTAGCACAGATACGCAGTATTTT	CATSSRGASTDTQYF
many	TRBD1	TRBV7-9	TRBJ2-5	TGTGCCAGCAGCAGAGGACAGGGTTCCCTGGGGACCCAGTACTTC	CASSRGQGSLGTQYF
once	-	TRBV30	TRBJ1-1	TGTGCCTGGATTGGCGGCATTGAAGCTTTCTTT	CAWIGGIEAFF
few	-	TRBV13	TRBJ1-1	TGTGCCAGCAGCTTTACCGCCAGGGACACTGAAGCTTTCTTT	CASSFTARDTEAFF
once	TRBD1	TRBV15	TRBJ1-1	TGTGCCACCAGCAGGGACAGGGGGCCGGGAACTGAAGCTTTCTTT	CATSRDRGPGTEAFF
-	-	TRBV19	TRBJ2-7	TGTGCCAGCCGACACACGGGCGCCTACGAGCAGTACTTC	CASRHTGAYEQYF
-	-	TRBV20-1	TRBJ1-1	TGCAGTGCTAGGGCTACTGAAGCTTTCTTT	CSARATEAFF
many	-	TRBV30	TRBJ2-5	TGTGCCTGGAGGACCCCTGGTCAAGAGACCCAGTACTTC	CAWRTPGQETQYF
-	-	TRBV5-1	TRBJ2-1	TGCGCCAGCAGCTTGGGACAGCCCGGCGGTGAGCAGTTCTTC	CASSLGQPGGEQFF
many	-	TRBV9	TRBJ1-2	TGTGCCAGCAGCCCTTCACAGGGACTTGGCTACACCTTC	CASSPSQGLGYTF
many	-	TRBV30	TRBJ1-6	TGTGCCTGGGACCGGGGCCGGAGGGGGAACAATAATTCACCCCTCCACTTT	CAWDRGRRGNNNSPLHF
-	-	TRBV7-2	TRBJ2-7	TGTGCCAGCAGCGCCCTAGCCTACGAGCAGTACTTC	CASSALAYEQYF
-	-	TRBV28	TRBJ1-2	TGTGCCAGCAGTTTAGTGGTGACAGCTAGTGGCTACACCTTC	CASSLVVTASGYTF
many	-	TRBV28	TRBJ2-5	TGTGCCAGCAGTCCCAGTGGAGGTCCGGGGGGCGAGACCCAGTACTTC	CASSPSGGPGGETQYF
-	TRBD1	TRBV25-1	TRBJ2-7	TGTGCCAGTAGGGGACAGGGGTACTACGAGCAGTACTTC	CASRGQGYYEQYF
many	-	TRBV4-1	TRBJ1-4	TGCGCCAGCAGCCAAGATGGGGGAACCGAAAAACTGTTTTTT	CASSQDGGTEKLFF
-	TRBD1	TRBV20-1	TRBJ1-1	TGCAGTGCTAGATCACAGGGGGCAGCTTTCTTT	CSARSQGAAFF
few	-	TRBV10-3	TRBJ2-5	TGTGCCATCAGTGATCTACAGCTGGAGACCCAGTACTTC	CAISDLQLETQYF
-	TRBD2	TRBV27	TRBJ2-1	TGTGCCAGCATCCCTTCCGGGACTAGGAGCTACAATGAGCAGTTCTTC	CASIPSGTRSYNEQFF
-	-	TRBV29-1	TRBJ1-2	TGCAGCGTTGAAAAGGGATCGGGGACCTTC	CSVEKGSGTF
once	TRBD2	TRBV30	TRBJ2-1	TGTGCCTGGAGTGGACTAGCGGGAGCTTATGAGCAGTTCTTC	CAWSGLAGAYEQFF
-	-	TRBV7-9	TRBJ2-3	TGTGCCAGCAGCGCCGTGATGCTGCCGTGGGGCACAGATACGCAGTATTTT	CASSAVMLPWGTDTQYF
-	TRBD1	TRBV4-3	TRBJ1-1	TGCGCCAGCAGCCAAGATAACGGGACAGGCACTGAAGCTTTCTTT	CASSQDNGTGTEAFF
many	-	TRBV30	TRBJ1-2	TGTGCCTGGAGTGGGGGGGCCTATGGCTACACCTTC	CAWSGGAYGYTF
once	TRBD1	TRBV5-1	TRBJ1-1	TGCGCCAGCAGCTTATCCAGACAGGGGAGCACTGAAGCTTTCTTT	CASSLSRQGSTEAFF
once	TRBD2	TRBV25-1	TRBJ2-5	TGTGCCAGCAGTTGGGGGCGGGGGACTAGAGCGGAGACCCAGTACTTC	CASSWGRGTRAETQYF
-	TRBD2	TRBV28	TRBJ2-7	TGTGCCAGCAGCTTGGGTGGCGTCGGGGGGAACCCCTACGAGCAGTACTTC	CASSLGGVGGNPYEQYF
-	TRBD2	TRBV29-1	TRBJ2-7	TGCAGCTCCGGGACTAGCGACGAGCAGTACTTC	CSSGTSDEQYF
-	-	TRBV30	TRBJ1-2	TGTGCCTGGAGTGTACAAGGGTTTCCTGGCTACACCTTC	CAWSVQGFPGYTF
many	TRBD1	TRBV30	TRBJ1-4	TGTGCCTGGGGCCCCCAGACAGGGCTTAGGGAAAAACTGTTTTTT	CAWGPQTGLREKLFF
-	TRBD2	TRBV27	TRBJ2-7	TGTGCCAGCAGATCGGGACTAGGTCAGCAGTACTTC	CASRSGLGQQYF
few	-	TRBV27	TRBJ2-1	TGTGCCAGTAGTTTATATCGGGGGAATGAGCAGTTCTTC	CASSLYRGNEQFF
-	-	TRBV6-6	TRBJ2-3	TGTGCCAGCAGTTACAGGGAGGATACGCAGTATTTT	CASSYREDTQYF
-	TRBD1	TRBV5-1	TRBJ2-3	TGCGCCAGCAGCTCCGGACAGGGAACAGATACGCAGTATTTT	CASSSGQGTDTQYF
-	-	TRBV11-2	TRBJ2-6	TGTGCCAGCAGTACCAGGGGGGCTGGGGCCAACGTCCTGACTTTC	CASSTRGAGANVLTF
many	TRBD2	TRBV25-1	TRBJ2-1	TGTGCCAGCAGTGATGGACTAGCGGGAGCCACCTACAATGAGCAGCTCTTC	CASSDGLAGATYNEQLF
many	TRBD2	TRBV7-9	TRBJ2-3	TGTGCCAGCAGCGGGGGCGCTAGCGGGAGTCTAGATACGCAGTATTTT	CASSGGASGSLDTQYF